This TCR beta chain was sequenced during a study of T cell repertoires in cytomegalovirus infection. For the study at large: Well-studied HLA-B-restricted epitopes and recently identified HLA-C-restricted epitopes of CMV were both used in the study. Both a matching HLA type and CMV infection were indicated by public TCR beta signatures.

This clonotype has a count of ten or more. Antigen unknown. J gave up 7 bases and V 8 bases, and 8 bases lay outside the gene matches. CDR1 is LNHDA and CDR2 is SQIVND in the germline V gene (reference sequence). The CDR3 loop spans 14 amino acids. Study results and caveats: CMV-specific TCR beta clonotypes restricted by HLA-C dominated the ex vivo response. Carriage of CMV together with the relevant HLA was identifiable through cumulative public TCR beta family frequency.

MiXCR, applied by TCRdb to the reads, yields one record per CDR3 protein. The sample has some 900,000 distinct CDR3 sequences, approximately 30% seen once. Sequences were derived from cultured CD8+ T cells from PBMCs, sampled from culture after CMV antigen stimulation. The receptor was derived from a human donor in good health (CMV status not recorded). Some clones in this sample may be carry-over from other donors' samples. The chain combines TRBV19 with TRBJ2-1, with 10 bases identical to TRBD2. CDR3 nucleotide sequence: TGTGCCAGTCGGACCGCAGCGGGAGGGAATGAGCAGTTCTTC. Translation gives CASRTAAGGNEQFF.